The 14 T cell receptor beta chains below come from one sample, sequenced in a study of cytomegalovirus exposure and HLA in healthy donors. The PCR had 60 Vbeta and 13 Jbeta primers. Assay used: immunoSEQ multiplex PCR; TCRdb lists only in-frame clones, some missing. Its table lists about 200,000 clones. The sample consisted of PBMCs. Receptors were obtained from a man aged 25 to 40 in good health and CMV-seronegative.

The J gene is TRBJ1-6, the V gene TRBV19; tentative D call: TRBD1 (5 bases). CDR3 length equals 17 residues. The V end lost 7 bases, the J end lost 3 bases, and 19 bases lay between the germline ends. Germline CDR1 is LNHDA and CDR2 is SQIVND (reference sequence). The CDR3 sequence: CASTSTGGALYNSPLHF. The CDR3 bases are TGTGCCAGTACCTCTACCGGCGGGGCTCTCTATAATTCACCCCTCCACTTT.

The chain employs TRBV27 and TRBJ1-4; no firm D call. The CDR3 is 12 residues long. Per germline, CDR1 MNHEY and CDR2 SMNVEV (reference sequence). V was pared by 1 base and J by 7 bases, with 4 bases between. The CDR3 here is CASSLFGEKLFF. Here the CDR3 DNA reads TGTGCCAGCAGTTTATTCGGTGAAAAACTGTTTTTT.

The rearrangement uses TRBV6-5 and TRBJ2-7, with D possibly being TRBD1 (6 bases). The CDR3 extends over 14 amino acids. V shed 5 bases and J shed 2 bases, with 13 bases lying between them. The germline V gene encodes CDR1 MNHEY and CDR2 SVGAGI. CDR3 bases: TGTGCCAGCAGTCGACAGGACTCTACCTACGAGCAGTACTTC. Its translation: CASSRQDSTYEQYF.

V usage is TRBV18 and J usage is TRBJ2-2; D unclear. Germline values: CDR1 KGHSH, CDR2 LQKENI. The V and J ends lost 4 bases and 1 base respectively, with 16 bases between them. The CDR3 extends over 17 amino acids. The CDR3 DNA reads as TGTGCCAGCTCACTCTCTAATGTGTTCGGGAACACCGGGGAGCTGTTTTTT. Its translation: CASSLSNVFGNTGELFF. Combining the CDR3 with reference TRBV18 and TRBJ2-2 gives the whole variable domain NAGVMQNPRHLVRRRGQEARLRCSPMKGHSHVYWYRQLPEEGLKFMVYLQKENIIDESGMPKERFSAEFPKEGPSILRIQQVVRGDSAAYFCASSLSNVFGNTGELFFGEGSRLTVL.

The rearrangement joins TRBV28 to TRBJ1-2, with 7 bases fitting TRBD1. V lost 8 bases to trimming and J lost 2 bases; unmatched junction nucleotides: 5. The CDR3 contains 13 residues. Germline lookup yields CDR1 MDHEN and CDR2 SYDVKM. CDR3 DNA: TGTGCCAGCGGAAAGGGACAGAACTATGGCTACACCTTC. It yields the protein CASGKGQNYGYTF.

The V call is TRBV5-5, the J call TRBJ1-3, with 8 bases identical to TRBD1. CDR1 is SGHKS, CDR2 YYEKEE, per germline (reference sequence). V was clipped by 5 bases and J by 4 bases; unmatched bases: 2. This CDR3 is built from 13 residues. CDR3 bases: TGTGCCAGCAGTAGACAGGGGGGAAACACCATATATTTT. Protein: CASSRQGGNTIYF.

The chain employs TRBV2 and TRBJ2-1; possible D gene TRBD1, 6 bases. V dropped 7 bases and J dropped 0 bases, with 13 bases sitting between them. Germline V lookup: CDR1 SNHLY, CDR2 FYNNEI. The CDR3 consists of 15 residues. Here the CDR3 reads CASTGQRDSYNEQFF. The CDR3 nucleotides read TGTGCCAGCACCGGACAGCGCGACTCCTACAATGAGCAGTTCTTC.

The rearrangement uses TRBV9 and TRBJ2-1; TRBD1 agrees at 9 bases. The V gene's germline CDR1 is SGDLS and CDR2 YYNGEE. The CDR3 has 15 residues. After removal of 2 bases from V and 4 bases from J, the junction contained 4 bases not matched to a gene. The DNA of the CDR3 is TGTGCCAGCAGCGTCGGGACAGGGCCATACAATGAGCAGTTCTTC. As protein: CASSVGTGPYNEQFF.

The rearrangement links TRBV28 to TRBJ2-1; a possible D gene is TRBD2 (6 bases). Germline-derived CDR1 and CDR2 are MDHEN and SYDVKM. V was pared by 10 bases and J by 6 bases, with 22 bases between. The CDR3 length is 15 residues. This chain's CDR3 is CATSLGGSGVNEQFF. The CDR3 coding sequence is TGTGCCACCTCCTTGGGAGGTAGCGGAGTCAATGAGCAGTTCTTC.

CDR3 bases: TGTGCCAGCAGTTTAACGAGCGGGAGCTGGTCGTACGGGGAGCTGTTTTTT. Amino acids: CASSLTSGSWSYGELFF. V usage is TRBV27 and J usage is TRBJ2-2; 8 bases are shared with TRBD2. V lost 2 bases and J lost 7; bases outside the gene matches: 12. Germline CDR1 reads MNHEY; CDR2 reads SMNVEV (reference sequence). This CDR3 contains 17 residues.

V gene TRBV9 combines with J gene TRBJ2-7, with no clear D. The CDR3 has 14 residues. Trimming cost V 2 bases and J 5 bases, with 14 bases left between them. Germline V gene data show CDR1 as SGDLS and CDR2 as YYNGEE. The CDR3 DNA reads TGTGCCAGCAGCGTGGGCACATTCGAGAACGAGCAGTACTTC. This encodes CASSVGTFENEQYF.

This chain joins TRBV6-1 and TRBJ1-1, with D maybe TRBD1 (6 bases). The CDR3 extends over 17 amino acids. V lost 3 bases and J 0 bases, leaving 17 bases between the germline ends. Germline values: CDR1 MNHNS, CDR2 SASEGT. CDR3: CASSDGWGRGMNTEAFF. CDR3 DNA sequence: TGTGCCAGCAGTGATGGCTGGGGGAGGGGGATGAACACTGAAGCTTTCTTT.

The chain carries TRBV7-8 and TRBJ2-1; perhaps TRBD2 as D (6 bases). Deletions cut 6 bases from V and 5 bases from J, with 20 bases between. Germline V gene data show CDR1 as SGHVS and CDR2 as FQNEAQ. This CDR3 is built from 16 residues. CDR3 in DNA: TGTGCCAGCAGACTCCTAGCGTCCCCGCTTAACAATGAGCAGTTCTTC. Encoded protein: CASRLLASPLNNEQFF. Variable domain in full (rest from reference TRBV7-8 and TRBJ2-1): GAGVSQSPRYKVAKRGQDVALRCDPISGHVSLFWYQQALGQGPEFLTYFQNEAQLDKSGLPSDRFFAERPEGSVSTLKIQRTQQEDSAVYLCASRLLASPLNNEQFFGPGTRLTVL.

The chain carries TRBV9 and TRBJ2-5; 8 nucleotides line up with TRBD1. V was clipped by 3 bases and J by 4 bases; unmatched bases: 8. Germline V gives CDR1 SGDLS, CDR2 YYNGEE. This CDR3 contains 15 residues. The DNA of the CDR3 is TGTGCCAGCAGCGGTATTACAGGGGGTAGAGAGACCCAGTACTTC. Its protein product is CASSGITGGRETQYF.